Given below is one T cell receptor (beta chain) in context. The sample belongs to a study of Graves' ophthalmopathy and Graves' hyperthyroidism. Amplified material comprised TCR beta CDR3 regions derived from RNA transcripts. First-round RT-PCR relied on HTBI primers, and a second-round multiplex PCR came next. TCRdb recomputed calls from the multiplex PCR reads with MiXCR, one row per CDR3 protein. The sample lists approximately 480,000 distinct CDR3 sequences; 13% to 15% were seen once. V lost 7 bases and J lost 11, with 23 bases in between. Germline lookup yields CDR1 SGHTA and CDR2 FQGNSA. The CDR3 runs to 15 residues. Pregnancy or lactation, uncontrolled infections and other autoimmune diseases were grounds for excluding patients. Clinical symptoms and serum thyroxine were used for diagnosis; TRAb, thyroid ultrasound and orbital computed tomography were also relied on.

The genes are TRBV7-2 and TRBJ2-2; D is possibly TRBD2 (6 bases). Sequenced: blood. This clonotype was obtained from a woman in her thirties with Graves' ophthalmopathy. CDR3 sequence: CASTRPGTATPELFF. The CDR3 DNA is TGTGCCAGCACCCGCCCCGGGACTGCTACACCTGAGCTGTTTTTT.